Listed below are T cell receptor beta chains from one sample, sequenced in a study of CD8 T cells in ankylosing spondylitis. TCRdb recomputed calls from the 5' RACE reads with MiXCR, one row per CDR3 protein. The sample records under 150,000 distinct CDR3 sequences, about an eighth being singletons. Sequencing was carried out using blood, either unsorted or a sorted T cell fraction (not recorded which). The receptors shown here come from a female donor with ankylosing spondylitis or in good health (not recorded which). Each CDR3 is given with its conserved first and last residue. The D gene is left open where the match is weak. The listing skips clone size in some rows; elsewhere it reads once, few, many or a size class.

TRBD2	TRBJ2-4	-	TRBV5-5	CASSRAGTSGRAGNIQYF	TGTGCCAGCAGCAGAGCCGGGACTAGCGGGAGGGCCGGAAACATTCAGTACTTC
-	TRBJ2-6	few	TRBV12-3/TRBV12-4	CASSLRDGANVLTF	TGTGCCAGCAGTTTGAGGGATGGGGCCAACGTCCTGACTTTC
TRBD1	TRBJ2-2	-	TRBV28	CASSPDRGEIGELFF	TGTGCCAGCAGTCCCGACAGGGGAGAAATCGGGGAGCTGTTTTTT
TRBD2	TRBJ2-1	many	TRBV6-1	CASSGLAGRFF	TGTGCCAGCAGTGGACTAGCGGGGAGGTTCTTC
-	TRBJ2-5	-	TRBV5-1	CASSQNQETQYF	TGCGCCAGCAGCCAAAACCAAGAGACCCAGTACTTC
-	TRBJ2-5	-	TRBV20-1	CSARVLAGGHQETQYF	TGCAGTGCTAGAGTTCTCGCAGGGGGGCACCAAGAGACCCAGTACTTC
-	TRBJ2-7	few	TRBV11-3	CASSLARGHEQYF	TGTGCCAGCAGCTTAGCTCGTGGCCACGAGCAGTACTTC
TRBD2	TRBJ2-1	many	TRBV24-1	CATSDTGLAGLQFF	TGTGCCACCAGTGATACGGGACTAGCGGGTTTGCAGTTCTTC
-	TRBJ1-5	many	TRBV28	CASRPVGGRNQPQHF	TGTGCCAGCAGGCCGGTCGGGGGCCGCAATCAGCCCCAGCATTTT
-	TRBJ2-1	-	TRBV27	CASSLGGKISYNEQFF	TGTGCCAGCAGTTTAGGCGGGAAAATCTCATACAATGAGCAGTTCTTC
-	TRBJ2-1	-	TRBV15	CVTSRDGIAGNEQFF	TGTGTCACCAGCAGAGACGGGATAGCCGGGAATGAGCAGTTCTTC
-	TRBJ2-5	many	TRBV5-1	CAILQRAGETQYF	TGCGCCATCTTGCAGCGGGCGGGAGAGACCCAGTACTTC
TRBD2	TRBJ2-1	many	TRBV5-1	CASSWGALAGGLNEQFF	TGCGCCAGCAGCTGGGGGGCTCTAGCGGGAGGGCTCAATGAGCAGTTCTTC
TRBD1	TRBJ1-2	many	TRBV12-3/TRBV12-4	CASSSTGEGYGYTF	TGTGCCAGCAGCTCGACAGGGGAGGGCTATGGCTACACCTTC
-	TRBJ1-5	-	TRBV19	CASTYRQGPDQPQHF	TGTGCCAGTACCTATCGGCAGGGCCCGGATCAGCCCCAGCATTTT
-	TRBJ2-2	-	TRBV19	CASLVGGLGTGELFF	TGTGCCAGTTTGGTCGGGGGGCTGGGCACCGGGGAGCTGTTTTTT
TRBD2	TRBJ2-1	many	TRBV12-3/TRBV12-4	CASRGSGTSGSNEQFF	TGTGCCAGCAGGGGATCCGGGACTAGCGGGAGTAATGAGCAGTTCTTC
TRBD2	TRBJ2-3	-	TRBV5-1	CASRASGYTDTQYF	TGCGCCAGCAGGGCTAGCGGGTACACAGATACGCAGTATTTT
TRBD2	TRBJ2-3	-	TRBV9	CASSVTLAGGGSDTQYF	TGTGCCAGCAGCGTAACCCTAGCGGGGGGTGGGTCAGATACGCAGTATTTT
-	TRBJ2-3	many	TRBV3-1	CASSPRGRVTDTQYF	TGTGCCAGCAGCCCCCGCGGCAGGGTCACAGATACGCAGTATTTT
-	TRBJ2-3	many	TRBV29-1	CSVVSGPDTQYF	TGCAGCGTTGTTTCGGGTCCAGATACGCAGTATTTT
TRBD1	TRBJ2-1	-	TRBV20-1	CSALTGSSYNEQFF	TGCAGTGCGCTGACAGGGAGCTCCTACAATGAGCAGTTCTTC
-	TRBJ1-2	many	TRBV11-1	CASSGWTRDDPANYGYTF	TGTGCCAGCAGCGGTTGGACAAGGGACGACCCCGCTAACTATGGCTACACCTTC
TRBD2	TRBJ2-1	few	TRBV11-2	CASIASGGAHEQFF	TGTGCCAGCATCGCTAGCGGGGGGGCCCATGAGCAGTTCTTC
-	TRBJ2-1	few	TRBV20-1	CSARDRRDNEQFF	TGCAGTGCTAGAGATCGTAGGGACAATGAGCAGTTCTTC
-	TRBJ2-7	few	TRBV29-1	CSGAGDYEQYF	TGCAGCGGGGCAGGGGACTACGAGCAGTACTTC
-	TRBJ1-1	many	TRBV28	CASSLGQQAFF	TGTGCCAGCAGTTTAGGCCAGCAAGCTTTCTTT
-	TRBJ2-1	many	TRBV7-6	CASSLPEGETPYNEQFF	TGTGCCAGCAGCTTACCCGAAGGCGAGACGCCCTACAATGAGCAGTTCTTC
-	TRBJ2-2	few	TRBV7-2	CASSLDPGTGELFF	TGTGCCAGCAGCTTAGATCCGGGAACCGGGGAGCTGTTTTTT
-	TRBJ1-1	-	TRBV29-1	CIANPWTGGQNTEAFF	TGCATCGCTAACCCGTGGACGGGGGGCCAGAACACTGAAGCTTTCTTT
-	TRBJ2-1	few	TRBV30	CAWRLPYNEQFF	TGTGCCTGGAGGTTACCCTACAATGAGCAGTTCTTC
-	TRBJ2-2	many	TRBV12-3/TRBV12-4	CASSLGGADNTGELFF	TGTGCCAGCAGTTTAGGTGGGGCAGATAACACCGGGGAGCTGTTTTTT
-	TRBJ2-2	few	TRBV7-8	CATPGNTGELFF	TGTGCCACCCCAGGGAACACCGGGGAGCTGTTTTTT
-	TRBJ2-3	-	TRBV20-1	CSASGDLAGGTDTQYF	TGCAGTGCAAGCGGTGACCTAGCAGGAGGCACAGATACGCAGTATTTT
-	TRBJ2-2	few	TRBV7-9	CASSLYRDANTGELFF	TGTGCCAGCAGCCTCTACCGGGACGCGAACACCGGGGAGCTGTTTTTT
-	TRBJ2-4	-	TRBV5-1	CASSLGGLGKNIQYF	TGCGCCAGCAGCTTGGGGGGGCTGGGCAAAAACATTCAGTACTTC
-	TRBJ2-3	-	TRBV3-1	CASSPAGGVTDTQYF	TGTGCCAGCAGCCCGGCAGGGGGGGTGACAGATACGCAGTATTTT
-	TRBJ2-2	many	TRBV12-3/TRBV12-4	CASSFYTGELFF	TGTGCCAGCAGTTTTTATACCGGGGAGCTGTTTTTT